One T cell receptor beta chain is described in this entry. Individuals aged roughly 18 to 95 years were recruited from 24 US areas. Which cohort a participant joined came from the clinical history participants gave. Donors in Cohort 3 who had recovered were those with two negative PCRs, healthcare professional clearance, or resolution of their symptoms. The CDR3 runs to 15 residues. This specimen belongs to a study of blood T cell repertoires in COVID-19. Whole-study context: COVID-19 samples, acute and convalescent, were from the United States, Italy and Spain.

Profiled with immunoSEQ multiplex PCR; TCRdb holds only in-frame clones, not every one. Of 200,000 to 250,000 clones listed, about four fifths were seen once; the top ten hold 3% to 4%. The receptor was derived from a woman aged 60-75 years who had recovered from COVID-19. Input material: PBMCs or T cells enriched from blood (not recorded which). The gene calls are TRBV12-2 and TRBJ2-1; TRBD1, the table's D call, was not compared with the DNA. TRBV12-2 is an annotated pseudogene. This chain's CDR3 is CASRQTGTGNNEQFF. Here the CDR3 DNA reads TGTGCAAGTCGCCAAACCGGGACAGGGAACAATGAGCAGTTCTTC.